This T cell receptor (beta chain) emerged from a study of T cells in localized non-small cell lung cancer. Whole-study findings and limits: A raised T cell density in blood coincided with lengthier overall survival. It was uninvolved adjacent lung that showed the highest T cell clonality, exceeding tumor.

This clone was detected once. Its antigen is undetermined. The assay was immunoSEQ multiplex PCR, and TCRdb's table has in-frame clones only and misses some. Among about 40,000 clones listed, 81% were seen once. The receptor's source is a male donor aged 60 or over with stage II lung adenocarcinoma. Sample: peripheral blood mononuclear cells, taken before any cancer treatment.

In nucleotides, the CDR3 is TGTGCCAGTAGGGACCCTGGATTCTATGGCTACACCTTC. This translates into CASRDPGFYGYTF. This chain connects TRBV19 to TRBJ1-2; unclear D gene. CDR1 is LNHDA and CDR2 is SQIVND in the germline V gene (reference sequence). The CDR3 runs 13 residues. V lost 6 bases and J 4 bases, leaving 12 bases between the germline ends.